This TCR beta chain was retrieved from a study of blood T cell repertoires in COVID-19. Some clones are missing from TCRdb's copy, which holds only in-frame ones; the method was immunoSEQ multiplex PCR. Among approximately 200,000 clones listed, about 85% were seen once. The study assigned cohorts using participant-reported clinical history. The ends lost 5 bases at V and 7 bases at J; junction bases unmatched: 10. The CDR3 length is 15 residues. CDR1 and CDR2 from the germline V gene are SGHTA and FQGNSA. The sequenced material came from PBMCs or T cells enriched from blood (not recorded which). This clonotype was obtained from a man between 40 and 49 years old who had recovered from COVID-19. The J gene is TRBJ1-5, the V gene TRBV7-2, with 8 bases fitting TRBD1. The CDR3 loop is CASSIGQGSYQPQHF. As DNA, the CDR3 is TGTGCCAGCAGCATCGGACAGGGTTCTTACCAGCCCCAGCATTTT.